Following are 5 T cell receptor beta chains from one sample sequenced in a study of blood T cell repertoires in COVID-19. TCRdb's copy holds only in-frame clones and misses some; the assay was immunoSEQ multiplex PCR. The sample lists tens of thousands of clones; 70% to 90% were seen once. The sequencing input was peripheral blood. Receptors were obtained from a man aged 70-80 years with acute or convalescent COVID-19.

This chain connects TRBV11-3 to TRBJ2-3; maybe TRBD2 (7 bases). Per germline, CDR1 SGHNT and CDR2 YENEEA. The CDR3 runs 16 residues. V gave up 1 base and J gave up 0 bases, with 11 bases separating them. In nucleotides, the CDR3 is TGTGCCAGCAGCTTAGGGGCGGGGGCTAGCACAGATACGCAGTATTTT. Its protein is CASSLGAGASTDTQYF.

J is TRBJ1-5 and V is TRBV18, with TRBD1 matching 7 bases. Trimming took 3 bases from V and 3 from J; bases not matched to a gene: 5. Germline V gene data show CDR1 as KGHSH and CDR2 as LQKENI. The CDR3 extends over 15 amino acids. The CDR3 DNA sequence: TGTGCCAGCTCACCCAGGGGGGACACCAATCAGCCCCAGCATTTT. It specifies CASSPRGDTNQPQHF.

Points on this clone: This sample also contains other DNA sequences that code for the same CDR3. The chain has TRBV7-2 and TRBJ2-5, with 7 positions matching TRBD1. CDR1 is SGHTA, CDR2 FQGNSA, per germline. The CDR3 loop spans 13 amino acids. V trimming: 3 bases; J trimming: 5 bases; junction bases outside the gene matches: 3. The CDR3 here is CASSFSRGETQYF. In DNA, the CDR3 is TGTGCCAGCAGCTTTTCCAGGGGGGAGACCCAGTACTTC. The complete variable domain, with remaining parts taken from reference TRBV7-2 and TRBJ2-5, reads GAGVSQSPSNKVTEKGKDVELRCDPISGHTALYWYRQSLGQGLEFLIYFQGNSAPDKSGLPSDRFSAERTGGSVSTLTIQRTQQEDSAVYLCASSFSRGETQYFGPGTRLLVL.

The V call is TRBV3-1 (or the pseudogene TRBV3-2), the J call TRBJ2-1, with D tentatively TRBD1 (6 bases). V lost 6 bases, J lost 8 bases, and 17 bases lay in between. Germline CDR1 reads LGHDT; CDR2 reads YNNKEL (reference sequence). CDR3 size: 14 residues. The CDR3 nucleotides are TGTGCCAGCAGTCAGACCTACGCAGGGGATGAGCAGTTCTTC. Translated: CASSQTYAGDEQFF.

V usage is TRBV7-2 and J usage is TRBJ2-5; 8 bases are a match to TRBD1. In germline, CDR1 is SGHTA, CDR2 FQGNSA. The CDR3 is made up of 15 amino acids. Trimming at V came to 0 bases and at J to 2 bases, leaving 2 bases not matched to a gene. The CDR3 nucleotides read TGTGCCAGCAGCTTAGCGGGACAGGTTCAAGAGACCCAGTACTTC. As protein: CASSLAGQVQETQYF.